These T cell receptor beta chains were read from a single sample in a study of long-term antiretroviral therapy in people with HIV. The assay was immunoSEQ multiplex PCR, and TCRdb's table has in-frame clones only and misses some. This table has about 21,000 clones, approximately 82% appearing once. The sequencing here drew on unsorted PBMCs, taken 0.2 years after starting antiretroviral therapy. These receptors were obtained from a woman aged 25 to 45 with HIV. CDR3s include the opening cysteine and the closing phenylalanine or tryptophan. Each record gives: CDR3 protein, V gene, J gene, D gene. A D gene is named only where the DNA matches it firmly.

CDR3: CASSPRQSPEAFF
V: TRBV14
J: TRBJ1-1
D: -

CDR3: CASSPALGAGANVLTF
V: TRBV5-6
J: TRBJ2-6
D: -

CDR3: CASSAFRQQGNEQFF
V: TRBV10-2
J: TRBJ2-1
D: -

CDR3: CASSERYSNQPQHF
V: TRBV2
J: TRBJ1-5
D: -

CDR3: CASSPQGMLTEAFF
V: TRBV11-2
J: TRBJ1-1
D: -

CDR3: CASSYSGGGASDTQYF
V: TRBV6-5
J: TRBJ2-3
D: TRBD2

CDR3: CAWSPSQIAGYTF
V: TRBV30
J: TRBJ1-2
D: -

CDR3: CASSLTSGGPDTQYF
V: TRBV5-1
J: TRBJ2-3
D: TRBD2

CDR3: CSVGDSFGQPQHF
V: TRBV29-1
J: TRBJ1-5
D: TRBD1

CDR3: CASSFGANTEAFF
V: TRBV5-5
J: TRBJ1-1
D: -

CDR3: CASSAPLYEQYF
V: TRBV6-1
J: TRBJ2-7
D: -

CDR3: CASSRDAGYTF
V: TRBV19
J: TRBJ1-2
D: -

CDR3: CASSQGQGNYNEQFF
V: TRBV28
J: TRBJ2-1
D: TRBD1

CDR3: CSVAKRLDTEAFF
V: TRBV29-1
J: TRBJ1-1
D: -

CDR3: CASTGRTGYTF
V: TRBV6-5
J: TRBJ1-2
D: -